This T cell receptor beta chain was sequenced during a study of T cell responses to AZD1222 COVID-19 vaccine. Comment on this clone: The antigen is unknown.

The assay was immunoSEQ multiplex PCR, and TCRdb's table has in-frame clones only and misses some. There are more than 85,000 clones in the sample; about 89% occur only once, and around 7.5% lies in the top ten. General observations from the study: The study sampled repertoires only after the peak T cell response. Spike-specific TCR breadth and depth both grew after two AZD1222 doses. Among AZD1222 vaccinees, only 5 or 6 were seropositive at baseline. Targeting of unmutated variant regions was reportedly seen in nearly half of spike-specific TCRs.

The sequence derives from an adult in good health. The source was peripheral blood, collected on day 0 of AZD1222 vaccination.

The CDR3 DNA is TGTGCCAGCAGCCTCCTCGGACAGGGCAGTACCTCTGGAAACACCATATATTTT. Translation: CASSLLGQGSTSGNTIYF. This rearrangement joins TRBV4-2 to TRBJ1-3, with 8 bases identical to TRBD1. This CDR3 has 18 residues. CDR1 and CDR2 (germline): LGHNA, YNFKEQ. The junction had 11 bases not matched to a gene; V was cut back by 4 bases and J by 0 bases.